The present T cell receptor beta chain was sequenced within a study of T cells after yellow fever vaccination. Study-wide context: Preparing low-cell-number fractions relied on SMART-Seq v4 Ultra Low Input. Regarding the study as a whole: Most primary-vaccination clones reappeared after the booster (less than 98% CD4, about 88% CD8). FACS-sorted repertoires might harbor abundant contaminating clonotypes from the bulk population.

Turning to this clonotype: The antigen remains undetermined.

They built TCR cDNA with 5'RACE template switching, a step that put in a universal primer site and UMIs. TCRdb recomputed calls from the 5' RACE reads with MiXCR, one row per CDR3 protein. The sample yields about 340,000 distinct CDR3 sequences, about an eighth seen once. The sample was CD4+ T cells sorted from PBMCs, taken 15 days after the yellow fever booster vaccination. This clonotype was obtained from a man younger than 35 who received the YFV17D yellow fever vaccine.

Here the CDR3 DNA reads TGTGCCAGCAGTGAACCTGCGGGGGTGGATGGCTACACCTTC. This translates into CASSEPAGVDGYTF. The rearrangement uses TRBV6-1 and TRBJ1-2; possibly TRBD1 for D (5 bases). Trimming removed 2 bases at V and 6 bases at J, with 13 bases between. The germline V gene encodes CDR1 MNHNS and CDR2 SASEGT. This CDR3 has 14 amino acids.